The 29 T cell receptor beta chains given below trace back to one sample, sequenced in a study of shared clonotypes between healthy human individuals. In the naive CD8 group, cells lacked CD45RO and were positively selected for CCR7, so terminally differentiated effector memory CD45RA+ cells were left out. TCRdb's table, derived via immunoSEQ multiplex PCR, lists solely in-frame clones and lacks some. In the table there are millions of clones, about 93% of which are singletons. The sequencing input was naive CD8+ T cells from PBMCs. These receptors came from a man aged 18 to 29 in good health. Some clones in this sample may be carry-over from other donors' samples.

V is TRBV12-5 and J is TRBJ2-2; D is unresolved. Trimming stripped 2 bases from V and 6 bases from J, with 7 bases between. Germline V lookup: CDR1 LGHNT, CDR2 FRNRAP. The length of the CDR3 is 13 residues. CDR3 nucleotide sequence: TGTGCTAGTGGTTTGTTTTCGGCCGGGGAGCTGTTTTTT. Its protein product is CASGLFSAGELFF.

The CDR3 sequence: CASRAGGYTGELFF. The CDR3 coding sequence is TGTGCCAGCAGGGCGGGAGGATACACCGGGGAGCTGTTTTTT. The J gene is TRBJ2-2, the V gene TRBV28, with 8 bases identical to TRBD2. The V and J ends lost 6 bases and 3 bases, in that order; junction bases with no gene match: 3. The CDR3 length is 14 residues. Germline V gene lookup returns CDR1 MDHEN and CDR2 SYDVKM.

The V and J genes are TRBV7-9 and TRBJ2-7, with D possibly TRBD2 on 7 matching bases. Trimming removed 5 bases from V and 6 bases from J, with 20 bases in between. The CDR3 runs to 15 residues. From germline, CDR1 is SEHNR and CDR2 FQNEAQ (reference sequence). In DNA form, the CDR3 reads TGTGCCAGCAGCCAAAATTGGGGGGGACAAGCCGAGCAGTACTTC. Its translation is CASSQNWGGQAEQYF.

This chain connects TRBV13 to TRBJ2-1, with D possibly being TRBD2 (5 bases). Trimming left V 3 bases short and J 0 bases short, with 9 bases between. Germline CDR1 PRHDT, CDR2 FYEKMQ (reference sequence). This CDR3 has 15 residues. DNA for the CDR3: TGTGCCAGCAGCTTCGTGGGAGACTCCTACAATGAGCAGTTCTTC. This sequence encodes CASSFVGDSYNEQFF.

This chain joins TRBV6-6 and TRBJ2-1; D gene uncertain. The V and J ends lost 4 bases and 0 bases respectively, with 7 bases between them. CDR3 length: 14 residues. The germline CDR1 and CDR2 sequences are MNHNY and SVGAGI (reference sequence). The CDR3 loop reads CASSSMYSYNEQFF. In nucleotides, the CDR3 is TGTGCCAGCAGTTCGATGTACTCCTACAATGAGCAGTTCTTC.

This clone appeared once. The J gene is TRBJ2-7, the V gene TRBV27, with D uncertain. The germline V gene has CDR1 MNHEY and CDR2 SMNVEV (reference sequence). V gave up 8 bases and J gave up 0 bases, with 17 bases separating them. The CDR3 contains 15 residues. CDR3 sequence reads: CASRSERPLSYEQYF. DNA of the CDR3: TGTGCCAGCCGCTCGGAACGGCCTCTCTCCTACGAGCAGTACTTC.

The V and J genes are TRBV5-6 and TRBJ2-2, with D unclear. This CDR3 is built from 15 residues. Trimming pared 0 bases from V and 6 bases from J, leaving 12 bases between. Per the germline V gene, CDR1 is SGHDT and CDR2 is YYEEEE. This CDR3 reads CASSLAVSRPGELFF. CDR3 DNA: TGTGCCAGCAGCTTGGCTGTCTCTAGGCCCGGGGAGCTGTTTTTT.

About this clone: Other DNA sequences of this sample code for an identical CDR3. V gene TRBV7-9 combines with J gene TRBJ1-5; D may be TRBD1 (6 bases). V shed 4 bases and J shed 1 base, with 14 bases lying between them. CDR3 length equals 16 residues. Germline CDR1 SEHNR, CDR2 FQNEAQ (reference sequence). CDR3 residues: CASSSGAGASNQPQHF. The CDR3 DNA reads TGTGCCAGCAGCTCAGGGGCCGGGGCCAGCAATCAGCCCCAGCATTTT. Full variable domain (missing parts from reference TRBV7-9 and TRBJ1-5): DTGVSQNPRHKITKRGQNVTFRCDPISEHNRLYWYRQTLGQGPEFLTYFQNEAQLEKSRLLSDRFSAERPKGSFSTLEIQRTEQGDSAMYLCASSSGAGASNQPQHFGDGTRLSIL.

This rearrangement joins TRBV27 to TRBJ1-2; 7 bases match TRBD1. J was trimmed by 5 bases and V by 3 bases; bases with no gene match: 9. This CDR3 spans 15 amino acids. Looked up from germline, CDR1 is MNHEY and CDR2 is SMNVEV (reference sequence). The CDR3: CASSFRTGDSYGYTF. CDR3 DNA: TGTGCCAGCAGTTTCCGGACAGGAGACTCATATGGCTACACCTTC.

V and J are TRBV28 and TRBJ2-5; 8 bases map to TRBD1. CDR1 and CDR2 from the germline V gene are MDHEN and SYDVKM. The CDR3 extends over 14 amino acids. Trimming removed 8 bases from V and 1 base from J; junction bases left unmatched: 6. This chain's CDR3 is CASDRGSGQETQYF. The DNA of the CDR3 is TGTGCCAGCGACAGGGGTAGCGGCCAAGAGACCCAGTACTTC.

V is TRBV11-2 and J is TRBJ2-7; tentatively, D is TRBD2 (6 bases). Germline loops: CDR1 SGHAT, CDR2 FQNNGV. The CDR3 length is 16 residues. Deletions cut 1 base from V and 0 bases from J, with 13 bases between. The CDR3 protein is CASSLASARSSYEQYF. DNA of the CDR3: TGTGCCAGCAGCTTAGCTAGCGCTCGCTCCTCCTACGAGCAGTACTTC.

V usage is TRBV9 and J usage is TRBJ1-3, with 9 bases matching TRBD1. The junction had 5 bases not matched to a gene; V was cut back by 0 bases and J by 4 bases. CDR3 length: 16 residues. Germline loops: CDR1 SGDLS, CDR2 YYNGEE. As DNA, the CDR3 is TGTGCCAGCAGCGTAGAGGGGACAGGGCTAGGAAACACCATATATTTT. Residues: CASSVEGTGLGNTIYF.

The rearrangement joins TRBV28 to TRBJ2-2; unclear D gene. CDR3 length: 13 residues. The germline CDR1 and CDR2 sequences are MDHEN and SYDVKM. V lost 5 bases and J 6 bases, leaving 10 bases between the germline ends. CDR3 protein: CASSPDLPGELFF. CDR3 nucleotides: TGTGCCAGCAGTCCGGACCTCCCCGGGGAGCTGTTTTTT.

This chain joins TRBV6-1 and TRBJ1-2; TRBD1 agrees at 10 bases. From germline, CDR1 is MNHNS and CDR2 SASEGT. The CDR3 has 17 amino acids. Unmatched junction bases numbered 9, after V lost 2 bases and J lost 3 bases. CDR3 coding DNA: TGTGCCAGCAGTGAACCGGGACAGGGGATTCGAGACTATGGCTACACCTTC. This encodes CASSEPGQGIRDYGYTF.

The chain links TRBV5-1 to TRBJ1-1; tentative D call: TRBD1 (5 bases). Trimming took 4 bases from V and 10 from J, leaving 29 bases between them. CDR3 length: 17 residues. In germline, CDR1 is SGHRS, CDR2 YFSETQ. The CDR3: CASSQHSGGAVGEGAFF. Written as DNA, the CDR3 is TGCGCCAGCAGCCAACACAGTGGAGGGGCGGTAGGGGAGGGAGCTTTCTTT.

Concerning this clone itself: Other DNA sequences from this sample encode an identical CDR3 as well. The rearrangement uses TRBV4-3 and TRBJ2-7; D call uncertain. The CDR3 has 15 amino acids. Looked up from germline, CDR1 is LGHNA and CDR2 is YSLEER. Trimming stripped 0 bases from V and 1 base from J, with 10 bases between. The CDR3 sequence: CASSQDRQVSYEQYF. As DNA, the CDR3 is TGCGCCAGCAGCCAAGACCGCCAGGTATCCTACGAGCAGTACTTC.

The chain links TRBV11-2 to TRBJ2-1, with D unresolved. In germline, CDR1 is SGHAT, CDR2 FQNNGV. V gave up 2 bases and J gave up 0 bases, with 8 bases separating them. The CDR3 is 15 amino acids. In DNA form, the CDR3 reads TGTGCCAGCAGCTTATGGTCAGTCTCCTACAATGAGCAGTTCTTC. It translates to CASSLWSVSYNEQFF. The full variable domain, rest sourced from reference TRBV11-2 and TRBJ2-1, is EAGVAQSPRYKIIEKRQSVAFWCNPISGHATLYWYQQILGQGPKLLIQFQNNGVVDDSQLPKDRFSAERLKGVDSTLKIQPAKLEDSAVYLCASSLWSVSYNEQFFGPGTRLTVL.

The rearrangement uses TRBV10-3 and TRBJ2-3; D possibly corresponds to TRBD2 (7 bases). The CDR3 contains 13 residues. The V and J ends lost 9 bases and 2 bases respectively, with 12 bases between them. Germline CDR1 and CDR2: ENHRY and SYGVKD. CDR3 sequence: CAIQGGHTDTQYF. In nucleotides, the CDR3 is TGTGCCATACAGGGAGGGCACACAGATACGCAGTATTTT.

This chain links TRBV28 with TRBJ2-7; TRBD2 aligns across 11 bases. Germline-derived CDR1 and CDR2 are MDHEN and SYDVKM. This CDR3 comprises 15 residues. The junction had 6 bases not matched to a gene; V was cut back by 5 bases and J by 3 bases. The CDR3 DNA reads as TGTGCCAGCAGTCCCCTAGCGGGAGGCGACTACGAGCAGTACTTC. It yields the protein CASSPLAGGDYEQYF.

J is TRBJ2-7 and V is TRBV30; D is perhaps TRBD1 or TRBD2 (6 bases each). This CDR3 is 12 amino acids long. V lost 4 bases to trimming and J lost 3 bases, with 10 bases between them. The V gene's germline CDR1 is GTSNPN and CDR2 SVGIG (reference sequence). The CDR3 spells CAWMEGDYEQYF. In DNA, the CDR3 is TGTGCCTGGATGGAGGGGGACTACGAGCAGTACTTC.

Of note for this clone: Different DNA sequences within this sample yield the same CDR3. The chain carries TRBV11-2 and TRBJ2-1, with 7 positions matching TRBD2. The V gene's germline CDR1 is SGHAT and CDR2 FQNNGV. Trimming took 1 base from V and 0 from J; bases not matched to a gene: 3. The CDR3 loop spans 16 amino acids. CDR3 nucleotide sequence: TGTGCCAGCAGCTTAGGCGGCGGGAGCTCCTACAATGAGCAGTTCTTC. It translates to CASSLGGGSSYNEQFF.

The chain has TRBV9 and TRBJ2-4, with 7 bases identical to TRBD1. V lost 4 bases, J lost 5 bases, and 9 bases stayed unmatched. The CDR3 covers 15 residues. Germline CDR1 SGDLS, CDR2 YYNGEE. The CDR3 DNA is TGTGCCAGCAGCCCCCTGGGACAGTTGGAAAACATTCAGTACTTC. Protein sequence: CASSPLGQLENIQYF.

On this clone itself: The junction departs from germline at one end; a sequencing error may be responsible. V usage is TRBV19 and J usage is TRBJ2-1, with 7 bases identical to TRBD2. CDR1 and CDR2 from the germline V gene are LNHDA and SQIVND (reference sequence). This CDR3 spans 13 amino acids. This chain's CDR3 is CASSIASWRERFF. The CDR3 DNA is TGTGCCAGTAGTATAGCGTCTTGGCGGGAGCGGTTCTTC.

V usage is TRBV5-6 and J usage is TRBJ2-7, with 8 bases identical to TRBD1. The trim removed 4 bases at V and 0 bases at J, leaving 9 bases unmatched. CDR1 is SGHDT and CDR2 is YYEEEE in the germline V gene. The CDR3 has 16 residues. CDR3: CASSPAPGGFSYEQYF. The CDR3 region has the DNA TGTGCCAGCAGCCCGGCCCCAGGGGGCTTCTCCTACGAGCAGTACTTC.

CDR3 bases: TGTGCCAGCAGCCCCGGGTATAGCAATCAGCCCCAGCATTTT. It translates to CASSPGYSNQPQHF. The V call is TRBV16, the J call TRBJ1-5; D not certain. V lost 4 bases, J lost 0 bases, and 7 bases lay in between. The germline V gene has CDR1 KGHSY and CDR2 FQNENV. The CDR3 totals 14 residues.

The chain joins TRBV28 to TRBJ2-7; D may be TRBD2 (6 bases). CDR3 length equals 14 residues. Germline V gene sequence: CDR1 MDHEN, CDR2 SYDVKM. Trimming stripped 6 bases from V and 0 bases from J, with 12 bases between. The CDR3 sequence is CASSSRGPSYEQYF. The CDR3 nucleotides are TGTGCCAGCAGCTCGCGGGGTCCCTCCTACGAGCAGTACTTC.

The rearrangement links TRBV19 to TRBJ2-7, with 10 bases fitting TRBD2. Looked up from germline, CDR1 is LNHDA and CDR2 is SQIVND (reference sequence). The J segment lost 5 bases and the V segment lost 2 bases, leaving 6 bases of the junction unmatched. The CDR3 is made up of 15 amino acids. The CDR3 region is CASSISASGSHEQYF. CDR3 sequence (DNA): TGTGCCAGTAGTATAAGCGCTAGCGGGAGCCACGAGCAGTACTTC.

The rearrangement links TRBV9 to TRBJ1-2, with 8 bases matching TRBD1. CDR1 is SGDLS and CDR2 is YYNGEE in the germline V gene. The trim removed 0 bases at V and 0 bases at J, leaving 1 base unmatched. The CDR3 extends over 15 amino acids. The CDR3 DNA follows: TGTGCCAGCAGCGTAGCAGGGGGCGCTAACTATGGCTACACCTTC. Encoded protein: CASSVAGGANYGYTF.

The rearrangement joins TRBV29-1 to TRBJ2-1; 7 nucleotides agree with TRBD2. The V and J ends lost 2 bases and 2 bases, in that order; junction bases with no gene match: 3. The CDR3 totals 14 residues. Germline loops: CDR1 SQVTM, CDR2 ANQGSEA. CDR3 nucleotide sequence: TGCAGCGTTGAAAGGACTAGTCCCTACAATGAGCAGTTCTTC. Translating it yields CSVERTSPYNEQFF.